A selection of T cell receptor beta chains follows, all from one sample in a study of high-grade serous ovarian cancer treatment subgroups. The protocol was immunoSEQ multiplex PCR, while the TCRdb copy is restricted to in-frame clones and leaves out a portion. The table has about 2,500 clones, 70% to 75% seen once. Sequencing was carried out using tumor tissue. The receptors stem from a human donor with high-grade serous ovarian cancer. Both conserved end residues are part of each CDR3. The D gene is left open where the match is weak. Not all rows give a size; the values are once, few, many and, for expanded clones, a class.

CASSPPGSPLYEQYF TGTGCCAGCAGTCCCCCGGGGAGCCCCCTCTACGAGCAGTACTTC NA TRBJ2-7 TRBV28 few
CASSPGRFYGYTF TGTGCCAGTAGTCCTGGGCGGTTCTATGGCTACACCTTC NA TRBJ1-2 TRBV19 NA
CASSLPTAGSNQPQHF TGTGCCAGCAGCTTACCAACGGCGGGTAGCAATCAGCCCCAGCATTTT NA TRBJ1-5 TRBV7-2 NA
CASTPSGAYNEQFF TGCGCCAGCACGCCGTCGGGGGCCTACAATGAGCAGTTCTTC NA TRBJ2-1 TRBV5-1 NA
CASQGTASYEQYF TGTGCCAGCCAGGGGACGGCCTCCTACGAGCAGTACTTC NA TRBJ2-7 TRBV18 NA
CASTDGLGGSYEQYF TGTGCCAGCACCGACGGACTGGGGGGATCCTACGAGCAGTACTTC NA TRBJ2-7 TRBV21-1 NA
CASSLEQGTYNEQFF TGCGCCAGCAGCTTGGAACAGGGAACTTACAATGAGCAGTTCTTC NA TRBJ2-1 TRBV5-1 NA
CASSPPGTPAETQYF TGTGCCAGCAGCCCCCCCGGGACCCCGGCCGAGACCCAGTACTTC NA TRBJ2-5 TRBV28 NA
CASSISGQSSTDTQYF TGCGCCAGCAGCATATCGGGACAGTCTAGCACAGATACGCAGTATTTT TRBD1 TRBJ2-3 TRBV5-1 NA
CASSSRDEAYEQYF TGTGCCAGCAGCTCCCGGGACGAGGCCTACGAGCAGTACTTC NA TRBJ2-7 TRBV5-4 few
CASSFEGRPGNEQFF TGTGCCAGCAGTTTTGAGGGCAGGCCGGGCAATGAGCAGTTCTTC NA TRBJ2-1 TRBV28 once
CASSPVSGPGELFF TGTGCCAGCAGTCCCGTGTCGGGACCCGGGGAGCTGTTTTTT NA TRBJ2-2 TRBV6-5 NA
CATSRDRHGTYEQYF TGTGCCACCAGCAGAGATCGGCACGGTACCTACGAGCAGTACTTC NA TRBJ2-7 TRBV15 NA
CASSLPGEPTDTQYF TGTGCCAGCAGTCTACCAGGGGAACCCACAGATACGCAGTATTTT NA TRBJ2-3 TRBV28 few
CASSENLRSGYTF TGTGCCAGCAGTGAAAACCTACGGAGCGGCTACACCTTC NA TRBJ1-2 TRBV6-1 NA
CASSPPGLPTYEQYF TGTGCCAGCAGCCCGCCGGGACTACCCACCTACGAGCAGTACTTC TRBD2 TRBJ2-7 TRBV28 large
CASSPPGTPGYEQYF TGTGCCAGCAGCCCTCCCGGGACTCCCGGCTACGAGCAGTACTTC NA TRBJ2-7 TRBV28 few
CAWSVLGGTEAFF TGTGCCTGGAGTGTACTTGGAGGAACTGAAGCTTTCTTT NA TRBJ1-1 TRBV30 NA
CASSLDFGSNEQFF TGTGCCAGCAGCTTAGATTTCGGTAGCAATGAGCAGTTCTTC NA TRBJ2-1 TRBV11-3 NA
CASSIPGYEQYF TGTGCCAGTAGTATCCCCGGCTACGAGCAGTACTTC NA TRBJ2-7 TRBV19 NA
CASSLPGLPANEQFF TGTGCCAGCAGCCTCCCGGGACTCCCTGCGAATGAGCAGTTCTTC NA TRBJ2-1 TRBV28 once
CASSQTGVKLFF TGTGCCAGCAGCCAGACAGGGGTAAAACTGTTTTTT TRBD1 TRBJ1-4 TRBV14 NA
CASSLLGRGRVGYTF TGTGCCAGCAGCTTGTTGGGCAGGGGGCGGGTGGGCTACACCTTC TRBD1 TRBJ1-2 TRBV5-4 NA
CASSTQPRGPRGSPLHF TGTGCCAGCAGCACCCAACCCAGGGGGCCGAGGGGTTCACCCCTCCACTTT TRBD1 TRBJ1-6 TRBV5-4 NA
CAWSPGGDQAFF TGTGCCTGGAGCCCGGGAGGGGATCAAGCTTTCTTT NA TRBJ1-1 TRBV30 NA
CASSPESEANYGYTF TGTGCCAGCAGCCCCGAAAGTGAAGCTAACTATGGCTACACCTTC NA TRBJ1-2 TRBV4-2 NA
CASSPPGQPSYEQYF TGTGCCAGCAGTCCCCCTGGACAGCCCTCCTACGAGCAGTACTTC NA TRBJ2-7 TRBV28 NA
CASSGTGLYTDTQYF TGTGCCAGTAGCGGGACGGGACTGTACACAGATACGCAGTATTTT NA TRBJ2-3 TRBV19 NA
CASSLQANPNTEAFF TGTGCCAGCAGTTTACAGGCCAACCCAAACACTGAAGCTTTCTTT NA TRBJ1-1 TRBV28 once
CASSLQVPQEGYTF TGTGCCAGCAGCTTACAGGTGCCTCAAGAGGGCTACACCTTC NA TRBJ1-2 TRBV5-8 NA
CASSERVGNQPQHF TGTGCCAGCAGTGAGCGTGTGGGCAATCAGCCCCAGCATTTT NA TRBJ1-5 TRBV2 NA
CASSSLGSDTDTQYF TGCGCCAGCAGTTCCTTGGGGTCTGACACAGATACGCAGTATTTT NA TRBJ2-3 TRBV5-1 NA
CASSLSLGLNEKLFF TGCGCCAGCAGCCTTTCTTTGGGCCTCAATGAAAAACTGTTTTTT NA TRBJ1-4 TRBV5-1 NA
CASSIPGHPQETQYF TGTGCCAGCAGTATCCCGGGACATCCCCAAGAGACCCAGTACTTC NA TRBJ2-5 TRBV28 NA
CASSYEGLGTDTQYF TGTGCCAGCAGTTATGAGGGGCTGGGGACAGATACGCAGTATTTT NA TRBJ2-3 TRBV13 few
CASSTSGRPSNEQFF TGTGCCAGCAGTACTAGCGGGAGGCCCTCCAATGAGCAGTTCTTC TRBD2 TRBJ2-1 TRBV6-1 NA
CASSLSGGGGETQYF TGCGCCAGCAGCTTGAGTGGTGGAGGGGGAGAGACCCAGTACTTC NA TRBJ2-5 TRBV5-1 once
CASSKLSGGNNEQFF TGTGCCAGCAGCAAACTGAGCGGGGGCAACAATGAGCAGTTCTTC NA TRBJ2-1 TRBV21-1 few
CASSTGTSDYNEQFF TGTGCCAGTAGTACAGGGACTAGCGACTACAATGAGCAGTTCTTC TRBD2 TRBJ2-1 TRBV19 NA
CASSLQGNPSQPQHF TGTGCCAGCAGTCTCCAGGGAAATCCAAGTCAGCCCCAGCATTTT NA TRBJ1-5 TRBV28 NA
CASSPAQSDTQYF TGTGCCAGCAGCCCCGCCCAGTCAGATACGCAGTATTTT NA TRBJ2-3 TRBV7-2 NA
CASSVPGAPNTEAFF TGTGCCAGCAGTGTGCCAGGGGCACCGAACACTGAAGCTTTCTTT NA TRBJ1-1 TRBV28 once
CASSRPGGTETQYF TGTGCCAGCAGCCGCCCGGGTGGCACTGAGACCCAGTACTTC NA TRBJ2-5 TRBV28 NA
CSVEPGVLGAFF TGCAGCGTTGAGCCGGGGGTGCTGGGAGCTTTCTTT NA TRBJ1-1 TRBV29-1 NA
CASSQGGTGSYEQYF TGCGCCAGCAGCCAAGGCGGGACAGGATCCTACGAGCAGTACTTC TRBD1 TRBJ2-7 TRBV4-1 few
CASPPPSGAPTEAFF TGTGCCAGCCCTCCCCCCTCAGGGGCGCCCACTGAAGCTTTCTTT NA TRBJ1-1 TRBV28 NA
CASSERTMNTEAFF TGTGCCAGCAGTGAACGGACAATGAACACTGAAGCTTTCTTT NA TRBJ1-1 TRBV6-1 NA
CASSPDGNPSYEQYF TGTGCCAGCAGTCCGGACGGAAACCCGTCCTACGAGCAGTACTTC NA TRBJ2-7 TRBV28 few
CASSIHRTGSTEAFF TGTGCCAGTAGTATACACCGGACAGGGAGCACTGAAGCTTTCTTT TRBD1 TRBJ1-1 TRBV19 large
CASSWGTGTGTEAFF TGTGCCAGCAGCTGGGGGACAGGTACGGGGACTGAAGCTTTCTTT TRBD1 TRBJ1-1 TRBV11-2 NA
CASSIPGGGYNEQFF TGTGCCAGTAGTATCCCGGGCGGGGGGTACAATGAGCAGTTCTTC TRBD2 TRBJ2-1 TRBV19 NA
CASSEGWGNSPLHF TGTGCCAGCAGTGAAGGGTGGGGCAATTCACCCCTCCACTTT NA TRBJ1-6 TRBV2 NA
CASSIGRGQETQYF TGTGCCAGTAGTATAGGCCGAGGGCAAGAGACCCAGTACTTC NA TRBJ2-5 TRBV19 few
CASSYRQGLNTEAFF TGTGCCAGCAGCTACCGACAGGGTTTGAACACTGAAGCTTTCTTT TRBD1 TRBJ1-1 TRBV7-9 NA
CASSLAAGGPYEQYF TGTGCCAGCAGTTTAGCAGCAGGGGGTCCCTACGAGCAGTACTTC TRBD1 TRBJ2-7 TRBV28 hyperexpanded
CSVGGGAEGYTF TGCAGCGTTGGAGGGGGGGCGGAGGGCTACACCTTC NA TRBJ1-2 TRBV29-1 NA
CASSPPGHPTDTQYF TGTGCCAGCAGTCCGCCGGGACACCCAACAGATACGCAGTATTTT NA TRBJ2-3 TRBV28 once
CASSLVVGKDIQYF TGTGCCAGCAGCTTAGTGGTCGGGAAGGACATTCAGTACTTC NA TRBJ2-4 TRBV7-2 few